This T cell receptor beta chain was recorded in a study of PD-1 blockade in classical Hodgkin lymphoma. As concerns this clone: Antigen unknown.

As for time point: newly diagnosed, previously untreated cHL patient sample. Purified CD4+ T cells were obtained from thawed PBMCs through magnetic negative selection. The comparison group had newly diagnosed, previously untreated classical Hodgkin lymphoma. Broader study findings: Why repertoires differed is undefined; disease activity or prior therapy possibly contributed. It was reported that newly diagnosed patients had less baseline TCR diversity than healthy donors.

V shed 3 bases and J 3 bases; nucleotides not matched to a gene: 5. CDR1 and CDR2 from the germline V gene are MDHEN and SYDVKM. CDR3 length: 15 amino acids. Some clones are missing from TCRdb's copy, which holds only in-frame ones; the method was immunoSEQ multiplex PCR. The sample lists 25,000 to 30,000 clones; approximately 88% were seen once. The TCR comes from a human donor with classical Hodgkin lymphoma. This chain joins TRBV28 and TRBJ1-5, with TRBD1 matching 7 bases. Sample: CD4+ T cells from blood. CDR3 in DNA: TGTGCCAGCAGTTTCAGACAGGGATTCAATCAGCCCCAGCATTTT. Amino acids: CASSFRQGFNQPQHF.